These 17 T cell receptor beta chains originate from one sample sequenced in a study of OX40 agonist ivuxolimab in advanced cancers. Libraries were prepared by immunoSEQ multiplex PCR; TCRdb keeps only in-frame clonotypes and omits some of them. The data hold fewer than 25,000 clones, with more than 60% observed a single time. The sample here was CD4+ or CD8+ T cells sorted from blood, taken in a trial of the OX40 agonist ivuxolimab. These receptors all stem from an adult with an advanced solid tumor such as melanoma, head and neck, liver or kidney cancer.

The table lists this clone with a few counts. The chain recombines TRBV9 with TRBJ2-7; no firm D call. CDR3 size: 13 residues. Germline V gene lookup returns CDR1 SGDLS and CDR2 YYNGEE. The ends were cut back, 0 bases at V and 2 bases at J, with 6 bases in the middle. CDR3 sequence (DNA): TGTGCCAGCAGCGTAGGTGAGGCCTACGAGCAGTACTTC. Its translation is CASSVGEAYEQYF. The full variable domain, with the rest looked up from reference TRBV9 and TRBJ2-7, is DSGVTQTPKHLITATGQRVTLRCSPRSGDLSVYWYQQSLDQGLQFLIQYYNGEERAKGNILERFSAQQFPDLHSELNLSSLELGDSALYFCASSVGEAYEQYFGPGTRLTVT.

V usage is TRBV19 and J usage is TRBJ2-2, with a tentative D call TRBD1 (6 bases). Germline assignment: CDR1 LNHDA and CDR2 SQIVND (reference sequence). V was trimmed by 8 bases and J by 0 bases, leaving 10 bases between them. The CDR3 loop spans 14 amino acids. The CDR3, as DNA: TGTGCCAGTGATGGGGGCACGAACACCGGGGAGCTGTTTTTT. Its translation: CASDGGTNTGELFF.

This clone has only a few counts. The rearrangement links TRBV2 to TRBJ2-7; D perhaps matches TRBD1 (6 bases). The CDR3 consists of 18 residues. V was pared by 10 bases and J by 2 bases, with 30 bases between. The germline CDR1 and CDR2 sequences are SNHLY and FYNNEI. Here the CDR3 reads CAMLGTRTAERIPYEQYF. CDR3 DNA sequence: TGTGCCATGCTTGGGACCCGGACAGCCGAGCGGATTCCCTACGAGCAGTACTTC.

This chain links TRBV13 with TRBJ2-7; D is unclear. This CDR3 is built from 12 residues. Germline V gives CDR1 PRHDT, CDR2 FYEKMQ (reference sequence). V shed 5 bases and J shed 2 bases, with 7 bases lying between them. CDR3 protein: CASSLWTYEQYF. CDR3 bases: TGTGCCAGCAGCCTTTGGACCTACGAGCAGTACTTC.

The chain employs TRBV5-6 and TRBJ1-1; 8 bases are a match to TRBD1. From germline, CDR1 is SGHDT and CDR2 YYEEEE. The CDR3 has 14 amino acids. With 4 bases clipped from V and 0 bases from J, the junction kept 2 bases outside the gene matches. DNA of the CDR3: TGTGCCAGCAGCGGACAGGGTGTGAACACTGAAGCTTTCTTT. The encoded protein is CASSGQGVNTEAFF.

The chain couples TRBV10-1 to TRBJ2-1; D not certain. The germline V gene encodes CDR1 WNHNN and CDR2 SYGVQD (reference sequence). The CDR3 runs to 13 residues. V lost 4 bases and J 8 bases, leaving 12 bases between the germline ends. As DNA, the CDR3 is TGCGCCAGCAGTGCTGTAAGTTTCCATGAGCAGTTCTTC. The encoded protein is CASSAVSFHEQFF.

This chain joins TRBV6-6 and TRBJ1-2; D remains unclear. CDR1 is MNHNY and CDR2 is SVGAGI in the germline V gene (reference sequence). CDR3 size: 14 residues. V lost 6 bases to trimming and J lost 2 bases, with 13 bases between them. The CDR3 sequence: CASSTTGRNYGYTF. CDR3 nucleotides: TGTGCCAGCAGCACCACTGGGAGGAACTATGGCTACACCTTC.

The rearrangement uses TRBV18 and TRBJ2-5; no clear D. CDR1 and CDR2 from the germline V gene are KGHSH and LQKENI. V lost 0 bases and J 7 bases, leaving 18 bases between the germline ends. The CDR3 length is 16 residues. The CDR3 loop reads CASSPPIRALDGTQYF. CDR3 coding DNA: TGTGCCAGCTCACCACCGATCCGAGCCCTAGATGGGACCCAGTACTTC.

The V and J genes are TRBV19 and TRBJ1-1; TRBD1 agrees at 10 bases. Trimming at V came to 9 bases and at J to 3 bases, leaving 7 bases not matched to a gene. The CDR3 is 14 residues long. Germline values: CDR1 LNHDA, CDR2 SQIVND (reference sequence). CDR3 in DNA: TGTGCCAGCCAGTGGGGACAGGGGTACACTGAAGCTTTCTTT. Translated: CASQWGQGYTEAFF.

This sequence joins TRBV10-1 and TRBJ2-5, with 14 bases lining up with TRBD2. The V gene's germline CDR1 is WNHNN and CDR2 SYGVQD (reference sequence). The CDR3 sequence is 19 residues long. The V and J ends lost 2 bases and 1 base, in that order; junction bases with no gene match: 9. CDR3 residues: CASSEQNGTSGGLQETQYF. In DNA form, the CDR3 reads TGCGCCAGCAGTGAGCAGAACGGGACTAGCGGGGGCCTCCAAGAGACCCAGTACTTC.

The chain joins TRBV19 to TRBJ2-5; the D gene is possibly TRBD2 (5 bases). Trimming cost V 6 bases and J 3 bases, with 14 bases left between them. This CDR3 region has 14 residues. Germline V gives CDR1 LNHDA, CDR2 SQIVND (reference sequence). CDR3 in amino acids: CASSPQEDEETQYF. CDR3 in DNA: TGTGCCAGTAGCCCCCAGGAGGACGAAGAGACCCAGTACTTC.

The gene calls are TRBV5-4 and TRBJ2-5, with D perhaps TRBD1 or TRBD2 (5 bases each). Between the trimmed V and J ends, which lost 4 bases and 0 bases, there was a span of 10 bases. From germline, CDR1 is SGHNT and CDR2 YYREEE (reference sequence). The CDR3 spans 14 residues. CDR3 bases: TGTGCCAGCAGCCTCCGGGGCTACCAAGAGACCCAGTACTTC. Amino acids: CASSLRGYQETQYF.

The chain employs TRBV6-5 and TRBJ1-4, with D tentatively TRBD1 (5 bases). The V gene's germline CDR1 is MNHEY and CDR2 SVGAGI. The CDR3 has 14 amino acids. V lost 7 bases to trimming and J lost 4 bases, with 13 bases between them. The CDR3 is CASTMLRGNEKLFF. The CDR3 DNA reads as TGTGCCAGCACGATGTTGAGGGGTAATGAAAAACTGTTTTTT.

By proportion, this clone is medium-sized. V usage is TRBV4-2 and J usage is TRBJ2-7; 11 bases agree with TRBD1. This CDR3 contains 15 residues. Germline V gives CDR1 LGHNA, CDR2 YNFKEQ. The trim removed 4 bases at V and 5 bases at J, leaving 7 bases unmatched. CDR3 sequence (DNA): TGTGCCAGCAGCCCTGGACAGGGGGCGACCCACGAGCAGTACTTC. Its protein product is CASSPGQGATHEQYF.

This CDR3 is CASSLGTGDGYTF. The CDR3 bases are TGTGCCAGCAGCTTAGGGACAGGGGATGGCTACACCTTC. The chain recombines TRBV11-2 with TRBJ1-2; 9 positions match TRBD1. This CDR3 comprises 13 residues. From germline, CDR1 is SGHAT and CDR2 FQNNGV. The junction had 0 bases not matched to a gene; V was cut back by 1 base and J by 6 bases.

Only one count was recorded for this clone. This rearrangement joins TRBV30 to TRBJ2-7; 11 positions match TRBD1. Germline lookup yields CDR1 GTSNPN and CDR2 SVGIG (reference sequence). The CDR3 loop spans 15 amino acids. The ends lost 2 bases at V and 3 bases at J; junction bases unmatched: 6. Written as DNA, the CDR3 is TGTGCCTGGAGTCCATCGGGACAGGGGGACTACGAGCAGTACTTC. Translation: CAWSPSGQGDYEQYF.

This chain connects TRBV7-6 to TRBJ1-1, with D uncertain. V gave up 5 bases and J gave up 4 bases, with 20 bases separating them. This CDR3 spans 16 amino acids. Per germline, CDR1 SGHVS and CDR2 FNYEAQ. CDR3 sequence: CASSRGLDPLPTEAFF. The CDR3 DNA follows: TGTGCCAGCAGCCGCGGCTTGGATCCTCTCCCCACTGAAGCTTTCTTT.